The next 20 T cell receptor beta chains were all read from a single sample in a study of T cells after somatic rescue of genetic block. TCRdb's table, derived via immunoSEQ multiplex PCR, lists solely in-frame clones and lacks some. The repertoire consists of approximately 10,000 clones, with approximately 81% occurring once and the leading ten covering roughly 8.5%. Sequencing was performed on peripheral blood mononuclear cells (PBMCs). The receptors shown here come from a boy aged 5-17 years.

The chain has TRBV4-1 and TRBJ2-1, with a weak D call TRBD2 (6 bases). This CDR3 has 18 residues. Germline V gives CDR1 MGHRA, CDR2 YSYEKL. V gave up 1 base and J gave up 3 bases, with 19 bases separating them. The CDR3 DNA follows: TGCGCCAGCAGCCAAGGACCTTACCGGGACTCCCTCTACAATGAGCAGTTCTTC. Protein product: CASSQGPYRDSLYNEQFF.

J is TRBJ2-3 and V is TRBV27; 7 nucleotides match TRBD2. V was clipped by 11 bases and J by 2 bases; unmatched bases: 13. This CDR3 has 15 amino acids. Germline CDR1 reads MNHEY; CDR2 reads SMNVEV (reference sequence). The CDR3 loop reads CASHQGTINTDTQYF. The DNA of the CDR3 is TGTGCCTCTCACCAAGGGACTATCAACACAGATACGCAGTATTTT.

This clone occurred once. The V call is TRBV11-3, the J call TRBJ2-3; D is ambiguous. This CDR3 comprises 12 residues. Trimming stripped 1 base from V and 3 bases from J, with 2 bases between. Germline CDR1 and CDR2: SGHNT and YENEEA. CDR3 sequence reads: CASSLGTDTQYF. Written as DNA, the CDR3 is TGTGCCAGCAGCTTAGGTACAGATACGCAGTATTTT.

CDR3 sequence (DNA): TGTGCCAGCAGTTTATTGCCCAAGGACAATTCACCCCTCCACTTT. Protein product: CASSLLPKDNSPLHF. The gene calls are TRBV27 and TRBJ1-6; D unresolved. Germline CDR1 reads MNHEY; CDR2 reads SMNVEV (reference sequence). The CDR3 has 15 amino acids. V was trimmed by 1 base and J by 7 bases, leaving 11 bases between them.

This sequence joins TRBV7-6 and TRBJ2-7; D gene unclear. CDR1 is SGHVS, CDR2 FNYEAQ, per germline. The germline V and J ends were trimmed by 1 base and 2 bases, with 9 bases remaining between them. The CDR3 extends over 14 amino acids. The CDR3 is CASSLGITAYEQYF. Here the CDR3 DNA reads TGTGCCAGCAGCTTAGGCATTACGGCCTACGAGCAGTACTTC.

This clone was detected only a few times. The chain has TRBV27 and TRBJ2-1; D is possibly TRBD2 (5 bases). Germline-derived CDR1 and CDR2 are MNHEY and SMNVEV (reference sequence). The germline V and J ends were trimmed by 4 bases and 15 bases, with 19 bases remaining between them. The CDR3 is 13 residues long. DNA of the CDR3: TGTGCCAGCAGTTCCACCTATACTAGTTCGGCGTTCTTC. Its protein is CASSSTYTSSAFF.

The chain recombines TRBV27 with TRBJ2-5; 8 bases agree with TRBD2. The CDR3 loop spans 15 amino acids. Per germline, CDR1 MNHEY and CDR2 SMNVEV (reference sequence). V lost 6 bases and J lost 4; bases outside the gene matches: 10. CDR3 protein: CASRPSRAGGETQYF. The CDR3 DNA sequence: TGTGCCAGCAGACCCTCACGGGCGGGGGGAGAGACCCAGTACTTC.

This chain uses TRBV6-1 with TRBJ2-7; D is perhaps TRBD2 (6 bases). The CDR3 length is 15 residues. The V end lost 1 base, the J end lost 6 bases, and 16 bases lay between the germline ends. Germline V CDR1 and CDR2: MNHNS, SASEGT. CDR3 amino acids: CASSEGGLTRGEQYF. CDR3 coding DNA: TGTGCCAGCAGTGAAGGGGGGTTAACGCGGGGCGAGCAGTACTTC.

This clone was seen a single time. The chain carries TRBV7-9 and TRBJ2-1; unclear D gene. The germline CDR1 and CDR2 sequences are SEHNR and FQNEAQ (reference sequence). With 2 bases removed from V and 5 bases from J, the gap between germline ends came to 7 bases. The CDR3 sequence is 13 residues long. CDR3: CASSLNSHNEQFF. CDR3 DNA sequence: TGTGCCAGCAGCTTAAACAGCCACAATGAGCAGTTCTTC.

The chain is built from TRBV7-2 and TRBJ1-5, with TRBD1 matching 8 bases. This CDR3 is built from 14 residues. The V segment lost 5 bases and the J segment 5 bases; nucleotides outside the gene matches: 5. Germline assignment: CDR1 SGHTA and CDR2 FQGNSA. The CDR3, as DNA: TGTGCCAGCAGCCAGGGACAGGACGATCAGCCCCAGCATTTT. It is translated as CASSQGQDDQPQHF.

The chain uses TRBV9 and TRBJ2-1, with 8 bases that match TRBD2. Germline CDR1 is SGDLS and CDR2 is YYNGEE. The CDR3 covers 15 residues. J lost 7 bases, V lost 0 bases, and 6 bases had no gene match. The CDR3 here is CASSVELADQNEQFF. The CDR3 bases are TGTGCCAGCAGCGTAGAACTAGCGGACCAGAATGAGCAGTTCTTC.

Remarks on this clone: This sample also contains other DNA sequences that code for the same CDR3. The rearrangement links TRBV28 to TRBJ1-1, with 8 nucleotides matching TRBD1. The V gene's germline CDR1 is MDHEN and CDR2 SYDVKM. Losses at the gene ends were 2 bases for V and 4 bases for J; bases not matched to a gene: 9. The CDR3 spans 16 residues. As DNA, the CDR3 is TGTGCCAGCAGTTTACGCACAGGGGGGGGAATCACTGAAGCTTTCTTT. It yields the protein CASSLRTGGGITEAFF.

As concerns this clone: Its ends do not fully match the called genes, so a read error is possible. This rearrangement joins TRBV11-1 to TRBJ2-5; 8 bases are shared with TRBD2. The CDR3 has 14 residues. Per germline, CDR1 SGHAT and CDR2 FQDESV (reference sequence). The CDR3 loop is CASGLGLAKETQYF. CDR3 coding DNA: TGTGCCAGCGGCTTAGGACTAGCCAAAGAGACCCAGTACTTC.

A remark on this clone: Relative to the germline gene, one junction end is altered; a read error may explain this. The rearrangement links TRBV5-1 to TRBJ1-2; the D gene is possibly TRBD1 (6 bases). The CDR3 runs to 12 residues. The germline CDR1 and CDR2 sequences are SGHRS and YFSETQ. CDR3: CASSSGQYDYTF. CDR3 coding DNA: TGCGCCAGCAGCTCTGGACAGTATGACTACACCTTC. The whole variable domain, filled in from reference TRBV5-1 and TRBJ1-2, reads KAGVTQTPRYLIKTRGQQVTLSCSPISGHRSVSWYQQTPGQGLQFLFEYFSETQRNKGNFPGRFSGRQFSNSRSEMNVSTLELGDSALYLCASSSGQYDYTFGSGTRLTVV.

This clone was counted between two and nine times. The V gene is TRBV11-3, the J gene TRBJ1-1; no firm D call. The germline CDR1 and CDR2 sequences are SGHNT and YENEEA. This CDR3 is built from 15 residues. V was clipped by 4 bases and J by 4 bases, with 16 bases between them. CDR3 in DNA: TGTGCCAGCAGCTCACTAAGAGGTCGGAGCACTGAAGCTTTCTTT. It encodes CASSSLRGRSTEAFF.

DNA for the CDR3: TGTGCCAGCAGCGTAGATATCGGGGAGCTGTTTTTT. It yields the protein CASSVDIGELFF. This chain uses TRBV9 with TRBJ2-2; D is undetermined. Per the germline V gene, CDR1 is SGDLS and CDR2 is YYNGEE. Between the trimmed V and J ends, which lost 0 bases and 7 bases, there was a span of 4 bases. CDR3 size: 12 residues.

The genes are TRBV4-3 and TRBJ2-7; maybe TRBD1 (5 bases). Germline V lookup: CDR1 LGHNA, CDR2 YSLEER. V was pared by 0 bases and J by 2 bases, with 11 bases between. CDR3 size: 15 residues. This chain's CDR3 is CASSQDWGLAYEQYF. CDR3 nucleotide sequence: TGCGCCAGCAGCCAAGATTGGGGCTTAGCCTACGAGCAGTACTTC.

This chain links TRBV7-2 with TRBJ2-5; tentatively, D is TRBD1 (6 bases). The CDR3 loop spans 14 amino acids. Trimming stripped 1 base from V and 4 bases from J, with 10 bases between. Germline V gene lookup returns CDR1 SGHTA and CDR2 FQGNSA. This chain's CDR3 is CASSLVWGRETQYF. The CDR3 DNA sequence: TGTGCCAGCAGCTTAGTCTGGGGGCGAGAGACCCAGTACTTC.

The chain has TRBV7-8 and TRBJ1-2; 8 bases agree with TRBD1. J was trimmed by 5 bases and V by 5 bases; bases with no gene match: 7. The CDR3 is made up of 14 amino acids. Germline V gene sequence: CDR1 SGHVS, CDR2 FQNEAQ. The CDR3 DNA sequence: TGTGCCAGCAGCCAAGACAGGGGCGTATATGGCTACACCTTC. It is translated as CASSQDRGVYGYTF.

The rearrangement joins TRBV29-1 to TRBJ1-1; 7 positions agree with TRBD1. The CDR3 is 12 amino acids. The junction had 6 bases not matched to a gene; V was cut back by 5 bases and J by 6 bases. Germline CDR1 reads SQVTM; CDR2 reads ANQGSEA. The CDR3, as DNA: TGCAGCGTTCAAGGGGGCGTAGCTGAAGCTTTCTTT. Amino acids: CSVQGGVAEAFF. Drawing the rest from reference TRBV29-1 and TRBJ1-1, the complete variable domain is SAVISQKPSRDICQRGTSLTIQCQVDSQVTMMFWYRQQPGQSLTLIATANQGSEATYESGFVIDKFPISRPNLTFSTLTVSNMSPEDSSIYLCSVQGGVAEAFFGQGTRLTVV.